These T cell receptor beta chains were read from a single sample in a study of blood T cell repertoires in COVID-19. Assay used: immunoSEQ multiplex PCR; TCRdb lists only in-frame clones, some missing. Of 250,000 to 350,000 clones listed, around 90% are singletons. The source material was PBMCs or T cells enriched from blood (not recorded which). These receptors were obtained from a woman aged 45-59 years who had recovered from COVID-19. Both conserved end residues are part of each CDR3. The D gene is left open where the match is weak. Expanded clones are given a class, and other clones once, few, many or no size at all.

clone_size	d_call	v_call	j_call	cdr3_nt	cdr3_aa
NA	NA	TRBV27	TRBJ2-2	TGTGCCAGCAGTTTTCTCGGGACCGGGGAGCTGTTTTTT	CASSFLGTGELFF
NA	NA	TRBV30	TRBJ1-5	TGTGCCTGGAGGCCAGGAGGTAGCAATCAGCCCCAGCATTTT	CAWRPGGSNQPQHF
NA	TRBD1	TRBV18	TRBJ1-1	TGTGCCAGCTCACCTTCGACAGGGGCCCTTCCCACTGAAGCTTTCTTT	CASSPSTGALPTEAFF
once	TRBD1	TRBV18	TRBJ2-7	TGTGCCAGCTCATCTACCGGGACAGGTTACTACGAGCAGTACTTC	CASSSTGTGYYEQYF
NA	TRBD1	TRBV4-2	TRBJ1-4	TGTGCCACCATGCAACAATCCGGGACAGTTGCAACTAATGAAAAACTGTTTTTT	CATMQQSGTVATNEKLFF
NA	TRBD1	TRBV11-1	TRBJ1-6	TGTGCCAGCAGCTTACCTCGACAGGGTGGTAATTCACCCCTCCACTTT	CASSLPRQGGNSPLHF
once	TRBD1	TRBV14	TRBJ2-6	TGTGCCAGCAGCCAATTGGGACAGGACAAAACCTCTGGGGCCAACGTCCTGACTTTC	CASSQLGQDKTSGANVLTF
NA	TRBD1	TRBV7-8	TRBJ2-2	TGTGCCAGCAGGTCGATCAACCGGGACAGGGGAGCCAGCACGACGAGGACCGGGGAGCTGTTTTTT	CASRSINRDRGASTTRTGELFF
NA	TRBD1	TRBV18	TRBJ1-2	TGTGCCAGCTCACATACAAGGGGGCGAATCGCGTGGGACAATGGCTACACCTTC	CASSHTRGRIAWDNGYTF
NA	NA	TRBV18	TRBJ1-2	TGTGCCAGCTCACTCCTGGACAGCACTAACTATGGCTACACCTTC	CASSLLDSTNYGYTF
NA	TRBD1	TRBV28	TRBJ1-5	TGTGCCAGCATTAACAGGGGAAATAGCAATCAGCCCCAGCATTTT	CASINRGNSNQPQHF
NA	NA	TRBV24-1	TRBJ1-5	TGTGCCACCAGTGACCCCGTCAGGGATCAGCCCCAGCATTTT	CATSDPVRDQPQHF
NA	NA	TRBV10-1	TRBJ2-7	TGCGCCAGCAGTGAAGGCGGGAAGTACTACGAGCAGTACTTC	CASSEGGKYYEQYF
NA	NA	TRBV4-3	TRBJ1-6	TGCGCCAGCAGACGGGGAGGTACTTCACCCCTCCACTTT	CASRRGGTSPLHF
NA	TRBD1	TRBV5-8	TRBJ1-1	TGTGCCAGCAGCCCGGACAGGAAAGCTTTCTTT	CASSPDRKAFF
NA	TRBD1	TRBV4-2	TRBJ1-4	TGTGCCAGCAGCCCAGGGGGCGAGACTAATGAAAAACTGTTTTTT	CASSPGGETNEKLFF
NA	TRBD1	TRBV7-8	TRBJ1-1	TGTGCCAGCAGCAAAGCGACAGGGGCCTTCAACACTGAAGCTTTCTTT	CASSKATGAFNTEAFF
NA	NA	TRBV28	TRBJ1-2	TGTGCCAGCAGTTTCCCTCTCGGAGTCATTGGCTACACCTTC	CASSFPLGVIGYTF
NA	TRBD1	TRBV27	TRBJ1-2	TGTGCCAGCAGCCCGAACCCGGGACAGACCAACTATGGCTACACCTTC	CASSPNPGQTNYGYTF
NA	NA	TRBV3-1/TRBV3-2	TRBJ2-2	TGTGCCAGCAGCCCGGGTACCCCGGGGGAGCTGTTTTTT	CASSPGTPGELFF
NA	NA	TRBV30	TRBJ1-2	TGTGCCTGGAGTGTGGGGGGTGGCTATGGCTACACCTTC	CAWSVGGGYGYTF
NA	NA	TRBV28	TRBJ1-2	TGTGCCAGCAGATTGCCCCGGACAGCTAACTATGGCTACACCTTC	CASRLPRTANYGYTF
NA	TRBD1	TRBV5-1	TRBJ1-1	TGCGCCAGCAGCAACAGGGGGGACACTGAAGCTTTCTTT	CASSNRGDTEAFF
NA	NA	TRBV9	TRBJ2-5	TGTGCCAGCAGCATGACAGGAGAAGAGACCCAGTACTTC	CASSMTGEETQYF
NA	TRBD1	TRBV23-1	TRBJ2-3	TGCGCCAGCAGTCAACGAAGGACAAAAACCGGGACAGTCACAGATACGCAGTATTTT	CASSQRRTKTGTVTDTQYF
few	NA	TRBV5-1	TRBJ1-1	TGCGCCAGCAGCTTGTATGGATCAGTGACAGGGAACACTGAAGCTTTCTTT	CASSLYGSVTGNTEAFF